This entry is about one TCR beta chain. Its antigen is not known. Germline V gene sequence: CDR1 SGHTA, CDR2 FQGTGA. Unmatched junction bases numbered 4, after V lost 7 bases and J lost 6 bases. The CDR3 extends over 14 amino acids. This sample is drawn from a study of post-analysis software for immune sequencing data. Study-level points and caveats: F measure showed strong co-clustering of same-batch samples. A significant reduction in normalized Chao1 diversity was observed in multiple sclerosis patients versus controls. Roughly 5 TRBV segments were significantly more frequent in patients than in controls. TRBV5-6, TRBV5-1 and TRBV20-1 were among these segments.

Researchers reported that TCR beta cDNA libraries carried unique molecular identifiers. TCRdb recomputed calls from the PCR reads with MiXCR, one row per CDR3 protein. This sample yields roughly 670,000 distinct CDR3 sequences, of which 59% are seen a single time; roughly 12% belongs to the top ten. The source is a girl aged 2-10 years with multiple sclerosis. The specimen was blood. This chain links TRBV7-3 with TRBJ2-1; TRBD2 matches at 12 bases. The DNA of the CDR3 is TGTGCCAGCACCCTGACTAGCGGGAGCAATGAGCAGTTCTTC. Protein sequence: CASTLTSGSNEQFF.